The clone carrying this T cell receptor beta chain was picked up a small number of times. Its cognate antigen is unknown. The sample is drawn from a study of T cell responses to AZD1222 COVID-19 vaccine. Study-level background: Pooling was applied to second doses at about 4 or about 12 weeks. Study-wide results and limits: Donors, mostly white British, included more females; clonal diversity was possibly underestimated. Repertoires were obtained solely post-peak T cell response.

The CDR3 is made up of 13 amino acids. CDR1 and CDR2 (germline): SGHTA, FQGNSA. Trimming shortened V by 1 base and J by 9 bases, and 10 bases separated the two germline ends. This table comes from immunoSEQ multiplex PCR, and its TCRdb copy is limited to in-frame clones, with some not included. The table includes 95,000 to 150,000 clones, roughly 87% detected once. This clonotype originated in an adult in good health. This chain uses TRBV7-2 with TRBJ2-1, with a possible D match to TRBD2 (6 bases). The starting material was peripheral blood, obtained on day 0 of AZD1222 vaccination. CDR3 protein: CASSLEAEGEQFF. The CDR3 DNA is TGTGCCAGCAGCTTAGAAGCGGAGGGTGAGCAGTTCTTC.